Here is one T cell receptor beta chain with its context. A Seattle source enrolled patients during active infection and followed them longitudinally. Authors' data handling: Reference gene primer amplification in the assay estimated nucleated cell counts. Data came from immunoSEQ multiplex PCR; TCRdb stores just in-frame clones and leaves some out. The V and J calls and the clone size are those of that table, but D and trimming were determined from the DNA. The table includes 100,000 or so clones, approximately 86% detected once. The data were taken from a study of blood T cell repertoires in COVID-19. At the level of the study: Spain, Italy and the United States supplied samples that represented acute and convalescent COVID-19. T cells, B-cell-depleted T cells, or PBMCs supplied cDNA or gDNA.

The germline V gene has CDR1 MNHEY and CDR2 SVGAGI. The V and J ends lost 6 bases and 7 bases respectively, with 21 bases between them. CDR3 length: 15 residues. Material: peripheral blood. This receptor was obtained from a woman aged 45 to 65 with COVID-19, enrolled during active disease. V gene TRBV6-5 combines with J gene TRBJ1-1, with a tentative D call TRBD1 (6 bases). CDR3 amino acids: CASRGPNEGGSEAFF. For the CDR3, the DNA is TGTGCCAGCAGGGGCCCCAACGAGGGGGGGAGTGAAGCTTTCTTT.